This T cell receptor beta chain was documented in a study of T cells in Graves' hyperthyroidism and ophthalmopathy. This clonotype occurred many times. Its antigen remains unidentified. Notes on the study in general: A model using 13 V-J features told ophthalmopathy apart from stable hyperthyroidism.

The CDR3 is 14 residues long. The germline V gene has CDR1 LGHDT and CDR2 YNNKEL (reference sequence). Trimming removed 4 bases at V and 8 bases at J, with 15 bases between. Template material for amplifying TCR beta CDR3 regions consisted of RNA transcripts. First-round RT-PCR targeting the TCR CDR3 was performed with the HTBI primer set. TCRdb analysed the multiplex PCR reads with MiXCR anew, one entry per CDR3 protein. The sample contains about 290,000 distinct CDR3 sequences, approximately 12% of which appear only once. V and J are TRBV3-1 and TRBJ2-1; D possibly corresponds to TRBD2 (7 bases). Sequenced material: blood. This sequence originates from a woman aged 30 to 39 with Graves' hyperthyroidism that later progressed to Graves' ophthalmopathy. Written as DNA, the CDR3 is TGTGCCAGCAGCCTGGCGGGGGCCAGGGATGAGCAGTTCTTC. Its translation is CASSLAGARDEQFF.